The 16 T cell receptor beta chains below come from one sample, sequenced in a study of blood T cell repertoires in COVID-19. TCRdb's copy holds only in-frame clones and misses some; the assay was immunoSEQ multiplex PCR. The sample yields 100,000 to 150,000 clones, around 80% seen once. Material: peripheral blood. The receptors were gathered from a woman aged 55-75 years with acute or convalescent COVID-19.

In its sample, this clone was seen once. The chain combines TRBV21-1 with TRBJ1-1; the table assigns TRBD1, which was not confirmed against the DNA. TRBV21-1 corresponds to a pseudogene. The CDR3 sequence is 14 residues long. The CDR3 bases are TGTGCCAGCCCTCGGACAACAGAGAACACTGAAGCTTTCTTT. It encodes CASPRTTENTEAFF.

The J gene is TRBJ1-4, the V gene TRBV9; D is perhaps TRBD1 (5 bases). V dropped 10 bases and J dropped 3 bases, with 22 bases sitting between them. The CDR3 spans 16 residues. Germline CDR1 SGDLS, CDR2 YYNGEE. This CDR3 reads CASSAGPLAANEKLFF. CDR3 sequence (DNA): TGTGCCTCGTCAGCAGGGCCCCTCGCAGCTAATGAAAAACTGTTTTTT.

CDR3 loop: CASSGRLAGGPRSNEQFF. In DNA, the CDR3 is TGTGCCAGTAGCGGTAGACTAGCGGGGGGGCCACGTAGCAATGAGCAGTTCTTC. This chain uses TRBV19 with TRBJ2-1; 14 bases fit TRBD2. With 6 bases clipped from V and 6 bases from J, the junction kept 13 bases outside the gene matches. Germline V gene data show CDR1 as LNHDA and CDR2 as SQIVND (reference sequence). The CDR3 runs 18 residues.

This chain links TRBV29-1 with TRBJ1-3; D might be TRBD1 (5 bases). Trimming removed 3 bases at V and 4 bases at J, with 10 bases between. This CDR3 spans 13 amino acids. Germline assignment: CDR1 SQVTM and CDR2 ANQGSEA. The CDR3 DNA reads TGCAGCGTTGATGTAGGGGCCGGAAACACCATATATTTT. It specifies CSVDVGAGNTIYF.

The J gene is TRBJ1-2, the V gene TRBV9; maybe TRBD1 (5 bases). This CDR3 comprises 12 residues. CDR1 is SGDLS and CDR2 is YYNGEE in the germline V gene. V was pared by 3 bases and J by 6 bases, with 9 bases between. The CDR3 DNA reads TGTGCCAGCAGCGCAGGGCTCGATGGCTACACCTTC. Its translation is CASSAGLDGYTF.

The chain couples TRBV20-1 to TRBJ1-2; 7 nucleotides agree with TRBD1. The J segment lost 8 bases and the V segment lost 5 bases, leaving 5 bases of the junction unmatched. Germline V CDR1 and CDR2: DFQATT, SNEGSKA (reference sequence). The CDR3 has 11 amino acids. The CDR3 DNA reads TGCAGTGCTCTACAGGGGACCGGCTACACCTTC. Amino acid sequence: CSALQGTGYTF.

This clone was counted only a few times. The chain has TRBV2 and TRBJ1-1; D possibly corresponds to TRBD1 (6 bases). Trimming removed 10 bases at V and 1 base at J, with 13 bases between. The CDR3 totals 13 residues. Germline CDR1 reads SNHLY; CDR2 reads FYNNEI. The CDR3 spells CATLPGQNTEAFF. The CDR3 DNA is TGTGCCACCCTTCCGGGACAGAACACTGAAGCTTTCTTT. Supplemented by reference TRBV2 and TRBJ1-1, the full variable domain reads EPEVTQTPSHQVTQMGQEVILRCVPISNHLYFYWYRQILGQKVEFLVSFYNNEISEKSEIFDDQFSVERPDGSNFTLKIRSTKLEDSAMYFCATLPGQNTEAFFGQGTRLTVV.

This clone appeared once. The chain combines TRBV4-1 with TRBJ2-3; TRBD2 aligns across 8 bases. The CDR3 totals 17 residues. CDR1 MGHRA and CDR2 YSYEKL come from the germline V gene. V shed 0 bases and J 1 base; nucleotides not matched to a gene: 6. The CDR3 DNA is TGCGCCAGCAGCCAAGATGTCGGGAGGGCGGGCACAGATACGCAGTATTTT. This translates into CASSQDVGRAGTDTQYF.

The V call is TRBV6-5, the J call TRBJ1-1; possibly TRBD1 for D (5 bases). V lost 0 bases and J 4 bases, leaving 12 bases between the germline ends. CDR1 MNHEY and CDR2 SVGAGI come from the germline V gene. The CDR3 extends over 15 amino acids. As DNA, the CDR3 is TGTGCCAGCAGTTACTCCGCAGGGATGGGCACTGAAGCTTTCTTT. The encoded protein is CASSYSAGMGTEAFF.

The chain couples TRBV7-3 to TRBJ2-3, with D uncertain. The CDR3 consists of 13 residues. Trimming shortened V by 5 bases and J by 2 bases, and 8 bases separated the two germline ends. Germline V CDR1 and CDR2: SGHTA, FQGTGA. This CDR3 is CASSLFNTDTQYF. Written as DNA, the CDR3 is TGTGCCAGCAGCCTCTTTAACACAGATACGCAGTATTTT.

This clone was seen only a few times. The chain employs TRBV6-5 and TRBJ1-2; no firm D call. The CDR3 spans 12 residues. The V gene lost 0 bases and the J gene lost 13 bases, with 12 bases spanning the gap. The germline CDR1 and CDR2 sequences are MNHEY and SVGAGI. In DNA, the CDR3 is TGTGCCAGCAGTTACTCGAGATCTCCACCCACCTTC. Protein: CASSYSRSPPTF.

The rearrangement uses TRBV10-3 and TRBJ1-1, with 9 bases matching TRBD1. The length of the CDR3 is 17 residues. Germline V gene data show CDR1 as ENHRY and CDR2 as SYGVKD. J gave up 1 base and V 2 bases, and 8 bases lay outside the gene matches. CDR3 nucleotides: TGTGCCATCAGTGAGCTCCGGGACAGGGTAGAGAACACTGAAGCTTTCTTT. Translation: CAISELRDRVENTEAFF.

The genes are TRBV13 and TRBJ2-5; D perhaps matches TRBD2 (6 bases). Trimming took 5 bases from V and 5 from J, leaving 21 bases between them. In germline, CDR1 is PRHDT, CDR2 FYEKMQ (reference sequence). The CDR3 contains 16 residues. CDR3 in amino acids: CASSPGPGLSAETQYF. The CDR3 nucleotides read TGTGCCAGCAGCCCAGGTCCGGGACTGAGTGCGGAGACCCAGTACTTC.

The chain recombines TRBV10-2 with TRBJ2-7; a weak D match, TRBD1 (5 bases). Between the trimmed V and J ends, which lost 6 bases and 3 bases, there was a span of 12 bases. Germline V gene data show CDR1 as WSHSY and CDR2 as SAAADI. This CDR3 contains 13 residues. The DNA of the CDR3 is TGCGCCAGCAGCGCAGGGATCGACTACGAGCAGTACTTC. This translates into CASSAGIDYEQYF.

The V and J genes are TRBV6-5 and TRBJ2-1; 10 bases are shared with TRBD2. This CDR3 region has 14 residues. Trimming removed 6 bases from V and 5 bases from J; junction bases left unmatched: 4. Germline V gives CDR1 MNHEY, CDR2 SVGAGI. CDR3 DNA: TGTGCCAGCAGAGCGGGGGGGCAGAACAATGAGCAGTTCTTC. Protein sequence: CASRAGGQNNEQFF.

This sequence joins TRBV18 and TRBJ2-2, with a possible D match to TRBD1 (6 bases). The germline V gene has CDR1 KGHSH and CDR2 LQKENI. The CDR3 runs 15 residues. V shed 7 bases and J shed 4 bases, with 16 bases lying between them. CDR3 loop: CASCAGTKFTGELFF. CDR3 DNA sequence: TGTGCCAGCTGCGCCGGGACAAAATTCACCGGGGAGCTGTTTTTT.